This T cell receptor beta chain is from a study of cytotoxic CD8 clonotypes in ibrutinib-treated CLL (dated by TCRdb to the early 2020s). A note on the overall study: The cohort was composed of about 10 relapsed/refractory and about 15 treatment-naive patients; IGHV unmutated status was identified in approximately 18 patients. Cryopreserved peripheral blood mononuclear cells were collected before treatment, at response, and at either disease progression or sustained remission. Responses were partial in roughly 24 patients and complete in 2; after median 68 months follow-up, some 15 stayed in remission and 12 progressed. Longitudinal samples were available for about 30% of the roughly 86 trial participants. Samples at response were collected after a median of about twelve months of treatment, with a range of about 6 to 36 months. On average, each sample yielded about 250,000 productive templates and over 90,000 productive rearrangements. Overall study outcomes, separate from this receptor: Sampling times were not matched between sustained-remission and progressing patients, and lymph node repertoires were not studied. An increase in clonality was observed at ibrutinib response, with clonality remaining stable during sustained remission and falling back toward baseline at progression. Baseline clonality exceeded that of age-matched healthy donors and correlated strongly with circulating CD8+ T-cell counts. Public clonotypes were rare and either shrank or stayed stable during treatment, and the rise in clonality at ibrutinib response reflected expansion of private clonotypes.

Each clonotype received, on average, 10x coverage in deep resolution sequencing performed on a MiSeq, where the target depth lay between 1 in 1 million and 1 in 200,000 T cells. The immunoSEQ hsTCRB Kit was used to generate the TCR beta libraries. For the original study's pipeline: The data were analyzed with ImmunoSEQ Analyzer and ImmunoSEQ Data Assistant, and V, D and J gene assignments followed IMGT definitions. Clonality, with values ranging from 0 to 1, was calculated as one minus the normalized Shannon entropy of productive rearrangement frequencies. Only overrepresented clonotypes making up at least 0.05% of each patient's repertoire were included in the public clonotype analysis. Some 12 age-matched healthy donor repertoires from immuneACCESS served as clonality controls. Held by TCRdb, this immuneACCESS table contains in-frame sequences only and omits some clones. Under half of the omission traces to an unresolved V gene where checked; the cause of the rest is unknown. V and J calls and clone size are those listed in that table; D and trimming were worked out from the DNA. The sample includes 30,000 to 40,000 clones, with around 63% observed a single time. 25% to 35% of the sample lies in the top ten.

From cysteine to phenylalanine, the CDR3 is 15 amino acids long. Only CDR3 DNA remains: 45 bases, in frame from the first base. At the junction V is shortened by 2 bases and J by 9 bases, with 20 bases in between. CDR1 is given as GTSNPN and CDR2 as SVGIG, both from the germline V gene (reference sequence). Concerning this clone itself: The clone's antigen remains unknown. No quality values exist for individual bases; no much larger clone is one base distant.

Approximately 2 micrograms of genomic DNA were extracted from cryopreserved PBMCs for TCR beta library preparation. Longitudinal blood samples from CLL patients on ibrutinib monotherapy underwent high-throughput TCR beta sequencing. The patients took part in an open-label, single-center phase 2 trial of ibrutinib monotherapy. Sequenced material: PBMCs, taken before ibrutinib treatment. The chain is made from TRBV30 and TRBJ1-5; possibly the D gene is TRBD1, per 6 matching bases. The receptor was isolated from a human donor with chronic lymphocytic leukemia. CDR3 region: CAWSTQDSLSGPQHF. The nucleotides are TGTGCCTGGAGTACTCAGGACAGCCTTAGCGGGCCCCAGCATTTT.